This T cell receptor (beta chain) came from a study of Graves' ophthalmopathy and Graves' hyperthyroidism. Whole-study results and caveats: Most expanded thyroid clonotypes above 0.001 frequency also appeared in blood.

CDR3 regions of TCR beta were amplified from RNA transcripts. Second-round multiplex PCR followed a first-round RT-PCR using HTBI primers. TCRdb independently ran MiXCR on the multiplex PCR reads; one entry per CDR3 protein. Of roughly 1.1 million distinct CDR3 sequences in the sample, about two fifths were seen once. CDR1 is SEHNR and CDR2 is FQNEAQ in the germline V gene (reference sequence). V lost 5 bases to trimming and J lost 4 bases; unmatched junction nucleotides: 4. The length of the CDR3 is 15 residues. For this clonotype: Its antigen is currently unknown.

The receptor was derived from an adult man with Graves' hyperthyroidism. The chain links TRBV7-9 to TRBJ2-6, with 8 nucleotides matching TRBD2. The specimen was peripheral blood or thyroid tissue (not recorded which). CDR3: CASSLRLAGANVLTF. The CDR3 DNA reads as TGTGCCAGCAGCCTACGACTAGCGGGGGCCAACGTCCTGACTTTC.